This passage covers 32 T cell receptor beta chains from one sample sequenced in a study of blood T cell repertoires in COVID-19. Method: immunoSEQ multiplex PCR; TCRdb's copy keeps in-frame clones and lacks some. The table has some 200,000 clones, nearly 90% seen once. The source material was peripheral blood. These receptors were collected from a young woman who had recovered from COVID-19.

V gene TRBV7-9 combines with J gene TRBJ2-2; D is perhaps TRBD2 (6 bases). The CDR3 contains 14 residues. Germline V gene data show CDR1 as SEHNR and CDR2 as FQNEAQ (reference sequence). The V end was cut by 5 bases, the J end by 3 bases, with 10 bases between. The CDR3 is CASSERVYTGELFF. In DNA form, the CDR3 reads TGTGCCAGCAGCGAGCGGGTTTACACCGGGGAGCTGTTTTTT.

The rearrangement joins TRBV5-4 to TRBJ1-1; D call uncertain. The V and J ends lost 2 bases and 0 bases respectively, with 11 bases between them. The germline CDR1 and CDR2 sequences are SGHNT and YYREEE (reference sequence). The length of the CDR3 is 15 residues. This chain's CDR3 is CASSFNTALNTEAFF. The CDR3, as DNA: TGTGCCAGCAGCTTCAATACAGCCTTGAACACTGAAGCTTTCTTT.

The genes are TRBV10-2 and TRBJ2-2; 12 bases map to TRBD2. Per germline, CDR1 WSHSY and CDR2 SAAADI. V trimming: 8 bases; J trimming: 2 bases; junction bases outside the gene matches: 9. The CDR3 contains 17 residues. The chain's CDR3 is CASHRGLAGLNTGELFF. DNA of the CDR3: TGCGCCAGCCACCGAGGACTAGCGGGACTTAACACCGGGGAGCTGTTTTTT.

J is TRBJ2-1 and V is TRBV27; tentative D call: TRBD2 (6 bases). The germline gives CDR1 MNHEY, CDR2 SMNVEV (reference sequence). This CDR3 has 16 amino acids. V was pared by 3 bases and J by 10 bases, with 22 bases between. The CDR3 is CASSLILFGGTGEQFF. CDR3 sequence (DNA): TGTGCCAGCAGTTTGATTTTGTTTGGCGGGACGGGCGAGCAGTTCTTC.

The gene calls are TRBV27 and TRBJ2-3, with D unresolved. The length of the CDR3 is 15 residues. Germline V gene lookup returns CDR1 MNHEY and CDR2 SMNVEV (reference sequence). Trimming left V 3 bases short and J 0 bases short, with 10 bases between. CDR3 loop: CASSLVRLSTDTQYF. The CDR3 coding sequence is TGTGCCAGCAGTTTGGTCAGGCTAAGCACAGATACGCAGTATTTT.

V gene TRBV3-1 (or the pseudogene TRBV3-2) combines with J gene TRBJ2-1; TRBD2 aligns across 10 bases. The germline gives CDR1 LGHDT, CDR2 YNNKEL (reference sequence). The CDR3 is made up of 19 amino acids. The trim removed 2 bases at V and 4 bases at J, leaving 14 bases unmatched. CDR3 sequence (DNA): TGTGCCAGCAGCCAACCGGGACTAGCGACCGGGTACGGGTACAATGAGCAGTTCTTC. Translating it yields CASSQPGLATGYGYNEQFF.

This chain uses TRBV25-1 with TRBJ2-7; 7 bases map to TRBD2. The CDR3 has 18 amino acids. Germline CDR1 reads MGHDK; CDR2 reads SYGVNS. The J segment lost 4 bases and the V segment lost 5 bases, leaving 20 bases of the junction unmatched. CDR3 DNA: TGTGCCAGCAGTAAGATCTATCGCGGGAGTGAGGCTTCTTACGAGCAGTACTTC. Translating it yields CASSKIYRGSEASYEQYF.

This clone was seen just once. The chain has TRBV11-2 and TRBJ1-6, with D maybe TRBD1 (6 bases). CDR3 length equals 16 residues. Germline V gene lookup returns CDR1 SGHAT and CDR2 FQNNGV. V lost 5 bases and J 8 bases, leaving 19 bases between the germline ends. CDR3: CASSAGDRITYSPLHF. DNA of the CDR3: TGTGCCAGCAGCGCAGGGGACCGGATTACGTATTCACCCCTCCACTTT.

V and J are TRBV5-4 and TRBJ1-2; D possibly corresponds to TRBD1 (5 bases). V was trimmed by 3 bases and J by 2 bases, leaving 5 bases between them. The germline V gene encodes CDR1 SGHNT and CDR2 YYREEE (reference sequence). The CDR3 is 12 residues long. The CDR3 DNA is TGTGCCAGCAGCTCAGGGAACTATGGCTACACCTTC. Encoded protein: CASSSGNYGYTF. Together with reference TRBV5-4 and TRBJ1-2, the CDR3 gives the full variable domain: ETGVTQSPTHLIKTRGQQVTLRCSSQSGHNTVSWYQQALGQGPQFIFQYYREEENGRGNFPPRFSGLQFPNYSSELNVNALELDDSALYLCASSSGNYGYTFGSGTRLTVV.

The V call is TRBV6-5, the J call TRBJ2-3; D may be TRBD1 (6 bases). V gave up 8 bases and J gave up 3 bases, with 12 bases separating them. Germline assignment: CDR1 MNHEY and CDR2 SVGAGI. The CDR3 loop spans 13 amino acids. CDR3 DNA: TGTGCCAGCGGGACAACAGGGACAGATACGCAGTATTTT. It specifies CASGTTGTDTQYF.

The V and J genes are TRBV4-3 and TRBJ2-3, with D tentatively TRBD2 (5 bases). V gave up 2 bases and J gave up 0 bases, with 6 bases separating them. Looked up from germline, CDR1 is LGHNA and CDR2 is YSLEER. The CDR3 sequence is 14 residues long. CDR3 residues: CASSQSGSTDTQYF. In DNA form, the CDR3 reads TGCGCCAGCAGCCAAAGCGGCAGCACAGATACGCAGTATTTT.

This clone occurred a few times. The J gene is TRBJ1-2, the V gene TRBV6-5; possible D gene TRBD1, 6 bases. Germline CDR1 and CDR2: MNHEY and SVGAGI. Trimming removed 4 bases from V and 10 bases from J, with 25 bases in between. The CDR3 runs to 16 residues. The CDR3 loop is CASSSVGGRTARFYTF. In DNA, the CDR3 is TGTGCCAGCAGTTCCGTCGGGGGGCGGACGGCCCGTTTCTACACCTTC.

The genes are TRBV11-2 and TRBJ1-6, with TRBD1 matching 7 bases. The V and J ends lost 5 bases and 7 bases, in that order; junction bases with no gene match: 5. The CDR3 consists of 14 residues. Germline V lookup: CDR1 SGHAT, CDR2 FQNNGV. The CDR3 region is CASSNRGRNSPLHF. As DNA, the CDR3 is TGTGCCAGCAGCAACAGGGGTCGGAATTCACCCCTCCACTTT. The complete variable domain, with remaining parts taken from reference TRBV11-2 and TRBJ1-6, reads EAGVAQSPRYKIIEKRQSVAFWCNPISGHATLYWYQQILGQGPKLLIQFQNNGVVDDSQLPKDRFSAERLKGVDSTLKIQPAKLEDSAVYLCASSNRGRNSPLHFGNGTRLTVT.

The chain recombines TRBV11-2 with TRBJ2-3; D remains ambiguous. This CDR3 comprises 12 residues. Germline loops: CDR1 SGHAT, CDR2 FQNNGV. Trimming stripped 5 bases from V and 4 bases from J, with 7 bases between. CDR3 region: CASSPSADTQYF. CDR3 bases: TGTGCCAGCAGCCCTTCTGCAGATACGCAGTATTTT.

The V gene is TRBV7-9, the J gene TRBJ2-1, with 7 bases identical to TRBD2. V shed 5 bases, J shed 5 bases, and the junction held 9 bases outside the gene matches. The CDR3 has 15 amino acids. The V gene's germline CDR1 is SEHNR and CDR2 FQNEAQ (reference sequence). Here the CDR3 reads CASSPVVAGNNEQFF. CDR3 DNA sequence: TGTGCCAGCAGCCCGGTGGTAGCGGGCAACAATGAGCAGTTCTTC.

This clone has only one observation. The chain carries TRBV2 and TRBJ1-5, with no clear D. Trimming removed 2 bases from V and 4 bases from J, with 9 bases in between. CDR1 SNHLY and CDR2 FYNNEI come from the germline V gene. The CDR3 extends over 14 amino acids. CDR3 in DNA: TGTGCCAGCAGTGAACAGGTAATGAATCAGCCCCAGCATTTT. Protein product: CASSEQVMNQPQHF. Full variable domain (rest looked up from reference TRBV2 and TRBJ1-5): EPEVTQTPSHQVTQMGQEVILRCVPISNHLYFYWYRQILGQKVEFLVSFYNNEISEKSEIFDDQFSVERPDGSNFTLKIRSTKLEDSAMYFCASSEQVMNQPQHFGDGTRLSIL.

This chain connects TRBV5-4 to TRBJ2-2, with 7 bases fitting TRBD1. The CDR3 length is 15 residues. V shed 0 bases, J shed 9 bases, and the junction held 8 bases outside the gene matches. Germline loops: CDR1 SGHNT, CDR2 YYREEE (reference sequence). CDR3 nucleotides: TGTGCCAGCAGCTTGGGGGGACAGTTAACGCGGGAGCTGTTTTTT. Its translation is CASSLGGQLTRELFF.

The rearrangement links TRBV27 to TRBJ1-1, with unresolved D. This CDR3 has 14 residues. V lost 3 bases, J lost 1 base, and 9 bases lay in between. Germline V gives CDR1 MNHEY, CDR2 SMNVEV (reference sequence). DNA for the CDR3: TGTGCCAGCAGTTTCCAGGATTCGAACACTGAAGCTTTCTTT. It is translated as CASSFQDSNTEAFF.

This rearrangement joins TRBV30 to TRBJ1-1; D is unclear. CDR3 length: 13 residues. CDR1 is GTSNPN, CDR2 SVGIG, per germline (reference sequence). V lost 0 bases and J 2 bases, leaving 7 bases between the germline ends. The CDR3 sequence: CAWSVQFNTEAFF. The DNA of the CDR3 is TGTGCCTGGAGTGTACAGTTCAACACTGAAGCTTTCTTT.

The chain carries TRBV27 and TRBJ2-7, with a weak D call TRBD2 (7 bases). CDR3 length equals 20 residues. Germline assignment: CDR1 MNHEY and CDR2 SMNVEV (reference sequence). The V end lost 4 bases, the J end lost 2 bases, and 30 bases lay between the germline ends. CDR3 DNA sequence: TGTGCCAGCAGTTCCAAATTAGGGGGGGGTACCCTCACAAACCCCTACGAGCAGTACTTC. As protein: CASSSKLGGGTLTNPYEQYF.

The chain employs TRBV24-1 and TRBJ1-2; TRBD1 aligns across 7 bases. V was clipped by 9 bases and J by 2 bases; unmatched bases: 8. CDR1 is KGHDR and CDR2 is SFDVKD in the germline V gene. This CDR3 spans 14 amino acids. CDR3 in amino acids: CATRSSGGNYGYTF. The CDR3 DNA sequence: TGTGCCACCCGATCTTCAGGGGGGAACTATGGCTACACCTTC.

Written as DNA, the CDR3 is TGTGCCTGGATGTCGTATTGGACTAGCGGAGCCAAAAACATTCAGTACTTC. Amino acid sequence: CAWMSYWTSGAKNIQYF. The gene calls are TRBV30 and TRBJ2-4, with 10 positions matching TRBD2. Germline lookup yields CDR1 GTSNPN and CDR2 SVGIG (reference sequence). V was clipped by 4 bases and J by 0 bases; unmatched bases: 9. The CDR3 contains 17 residues. The full variable domain, its missing parts supplied by reference TRBV30 and TRBJ2-4, is SQTIHQWPATLVQPVGSPLSLECTVEGTSNPNLYWYRQAAGRGLQLLFYSVGIGQISSEVPQNLSASRPQDRQFILSSKKLLLSDSGFYLCAWMSYWTSGAKNIQYFGAGTRLSVL.

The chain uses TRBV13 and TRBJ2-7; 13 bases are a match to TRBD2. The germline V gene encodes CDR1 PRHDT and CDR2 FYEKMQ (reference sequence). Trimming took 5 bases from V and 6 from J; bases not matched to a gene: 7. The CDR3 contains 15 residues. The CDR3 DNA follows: TGTGCCAGCAGCCCTTGGACTAGCGGGAGAGGCGAGCAGTACTTC. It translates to CASSPWTSGRGEQYF.

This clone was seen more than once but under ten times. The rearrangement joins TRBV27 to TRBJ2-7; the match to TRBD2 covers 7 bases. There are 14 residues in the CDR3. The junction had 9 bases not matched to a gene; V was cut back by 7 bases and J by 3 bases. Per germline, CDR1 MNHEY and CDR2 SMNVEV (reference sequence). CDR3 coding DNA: TGTGCCAGCATGGTTGGACGGGGGGTCTACGAGCAGTACTTC. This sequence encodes CASMVGRGVYEQYF.

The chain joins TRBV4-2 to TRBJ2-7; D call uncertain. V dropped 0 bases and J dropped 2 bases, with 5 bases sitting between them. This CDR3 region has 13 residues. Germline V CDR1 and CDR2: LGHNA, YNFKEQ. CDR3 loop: CASSQDSTYEQYF. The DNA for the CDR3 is TGTGCCAGCAGCCAAGATAGCACCTACGAGCAGTACTTC.

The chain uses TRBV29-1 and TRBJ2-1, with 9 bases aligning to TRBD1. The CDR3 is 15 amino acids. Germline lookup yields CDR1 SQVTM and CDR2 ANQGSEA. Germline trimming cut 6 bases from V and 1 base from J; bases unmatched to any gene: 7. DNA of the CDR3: TGCAGCGTGTACCGGGACAGGGATTCCTACAATGAGCAGTTCTTC. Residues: CSVYRDRDSYNEQFF.

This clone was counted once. The CDR3 reads CASLGQGKGANTEAFF. The DNA for the CDR3 is TGTGCCAGCCTGGGGCAGGGGAAGGGGGCGAACACTGAAGCTTTCTTT. The chain carries TRBV27 and TRBJ1-1, with TRBD1 matching over 7 bases. This CDR3 is built from 16 residues. J was trimmed by 1 base and V by 8 bases; bases with no gene match: 13. Germline CDR1 is MNHEY and CDR2 is SMNVEV (reference sequence).

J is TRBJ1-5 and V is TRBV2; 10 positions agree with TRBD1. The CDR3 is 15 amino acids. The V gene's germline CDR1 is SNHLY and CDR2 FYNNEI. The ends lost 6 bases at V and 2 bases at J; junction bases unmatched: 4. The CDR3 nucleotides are TGTGCCAGCAGCGGGACAGGGGAGGGCAATCAGCCCCAGCATTTT. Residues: CASSGTGEGNQPQHF.

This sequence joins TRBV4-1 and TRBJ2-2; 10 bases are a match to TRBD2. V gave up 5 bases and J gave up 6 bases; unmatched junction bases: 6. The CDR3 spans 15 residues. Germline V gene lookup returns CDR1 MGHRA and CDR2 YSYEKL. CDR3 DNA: TGCGCCAGCAGCTTGTTAGGGACTAGCGCCGGGGAGCTGTTTTTT. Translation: CASSLLGTSAGELFF.

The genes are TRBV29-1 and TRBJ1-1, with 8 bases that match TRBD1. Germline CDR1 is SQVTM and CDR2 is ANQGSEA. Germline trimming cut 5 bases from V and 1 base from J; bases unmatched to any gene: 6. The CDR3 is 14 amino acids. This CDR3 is CSVTPGTGNTEAFF. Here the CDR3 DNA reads TGCAGCGTTACCCCGGGGACAGGGAACACTGAAGCTTTCTTT. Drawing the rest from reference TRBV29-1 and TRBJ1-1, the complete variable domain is SAVISQKPSRDICQRGTSLTIQCQVDSQVTMMFWYRQQPGQSLTLIATANQGSEATYESGFVIDKFPISRPNLTFSTLTVSNMSPEDSSIYLCSVTPGTGNTEAFFGQGTRLTVV.

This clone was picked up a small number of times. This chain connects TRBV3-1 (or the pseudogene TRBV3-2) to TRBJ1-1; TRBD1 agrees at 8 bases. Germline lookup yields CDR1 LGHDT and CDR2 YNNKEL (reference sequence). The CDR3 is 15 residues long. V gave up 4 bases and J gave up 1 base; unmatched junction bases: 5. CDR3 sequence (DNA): TGTGCCAGCAGCCCGCCTGGGACAGGGAACACTGAAGCTTTCTTT. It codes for CASSPPGTGNTEAFF.

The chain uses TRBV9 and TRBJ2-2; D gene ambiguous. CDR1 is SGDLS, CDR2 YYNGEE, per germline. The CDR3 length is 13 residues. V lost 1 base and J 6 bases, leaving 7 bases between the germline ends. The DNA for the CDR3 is TGTGCCAGCAGCGTAACCTCAGCCGGGGAGCTGTTTTTT. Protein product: CASSVTSAGELFF. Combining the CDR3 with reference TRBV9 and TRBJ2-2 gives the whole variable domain DSGVTQTPKHLITATGQRVTLRCSPRSGDLSVYWYQQSLDQGLQFLIQYYNGEERAKGNILERFSAQQFPDLHSELNLSSLELGDSALYFCASSVTSAGELFFGEGSRLTVL.